These T cell receptor beta chains were read from a single sample in a study of naive and memory T cell subsets. TCRdb re-analysed the UMI-ligation and nested PCR reads in MiXCR, keeping a single row per CDR3 protein. This sample has about 37,000 distinct CDR3 sequences, with 9.5% to 12% found just once. Specimen: skin, collected from a tuberculin skin test site. All receptors come from an adult in good health. CDR3s leave out the opening cysteine and the closing phenylalanine or tryptophan.

>TRBJ2-7|TRBV2
ASSEQGSSYEQY
>TRBJ1-4|TRBV7-9
ASSQRQGYEKLF
>TRBJ2-3|TRBV28
ASSSPATDTQY
>TRBJ2-2|TRBV12-3/TRBV12-4
ASSQGTGELF
>TRBJ1-5|TRBV28
ASSLGDREYQPQH
>TRBJ2-7|TRBV9
ASSVDGGISQGFSYEQY
>TRBJ2-1|TRBV29-1
SERQGTSYNEQF
>TRBJ2-2|TRBV2
ASKTGLAGITGELF
>TRBJ1-2|TRBV5-5
ASSLEEAIILYGYT
>TRBJ1-2|TRBV3-1
ASSFSVGSDYT
>TRBJ2-7|TRBV7-2
ASSLSDKAEQY
>TRBJ2-1|TRBV19
ASSQQRLAGGNEQF
>TRBJ2-2|TRBV12-3/TRBV12-4
ASSSRGRYTGELF
>TRBJ1-2|TRBV11-2
ASSLGRSYT
>TRBJ2-3|TRBV20-1
SASHVAGGTDTQY
>TRBJ2-6|TRBV5-1
ASSQAGPTGANVLT
>TRBJ2-7|TRBV28
ATSTGATSYEQY
>TRBJ1-5|TRBV18
ASSKGDGNQPQH
>TRBJ1-1|TRBV6-1
ASSLEENTEAF
>TRBJ2-2|TRBV7-9
ASSPTENTGELF
>TRBJ2-6|TRBV5-1
ASKVGAGANVLT
>TRBJ1-2|TRBV5-5
ASSSYEATTSNYGYT
>TRBJ2-1|TRBV24-1
ATSDHRGAVGNEQF
>TRBJ2-3|TRBV7-9
ASSLSTLPDTQY
>TRBJ1-1|TRBV6-2/TRBV6-3
ASSYGGWETEAF
>TRBJ1-1|TRBV29-1
TRGISMNTEAF
>TRBJ2-5|TRBV11-2
ASSPRLAGSETQY
>TRBJ2-1|TRBV5-6
ASSLDLGQLNNEQF
>TRBJ2-3|TRBV7-6
ASSSFQGTDTQY
>TRBJ2-1|TRBV9
ASSVRLAGDNEQF
>TRBJ1-5|TRBV6-1
ASSESSGTGNQPQH
>TRBJ1-1|TRBV7-9
ASSPLTEAF
>TRBJ2-7|TRBV6-6
ASIDGTGGYEQY
>TRBJ2-5|TRBV4-1
ASSQDSRAPRGTQY
>TRBJ2-7|TRBV7-2
ASSLDGTSSYEQY
>TRBJ1-4|TRBV19
ASNTDSSLEKLF
>TRBJ2-7|TRBV24-1
ATSDGTSGRYEQY
>TRBJ2-7|TRBV27
ASSLMGQGTYEQY
>TRBJ2-7|TRBV2
ASRLDRGYEQY